A selection of T cell receptor beta chains follows, all from one sample in a study of shared clonotypes between healthy human individuals. Some clones are missing from TCRdb's copy, which holds only in-frame ones; the method was immunoSEQ multiplex PCR. This sample has about 1.5 million clones; 98% occur once, and the top ten carry around 0.47%. Sequencing was carried out using naive CD4+ T cells sorted from blood. These receptors came from a man aged 25-40 years in good health. The CDR3 runs from the conserved cysteine through the conserved F or W. D genes are given only for firm matches. Size values are once, few and many counts, or a class for expanded clones, and some rows have none.

d_gene: TRBD1
j_gene: TRBJ1-2
abundance: NA
v_gene: TRBV7-9
CDR3nt: TGTGCCAGCAGCGCCAACAGGGGTGACTATGGCTACACCTTC
CDR3aa: CASSANRGDYGYTF

d_gene: TRBD1
j_gene: TRBJ1-1
abundance: NA
v_gene: TRBV5-4
CDR3nt: TGTGCCAGCAGCTTTAGACAGGGAGATACTGAAGCTTTCTTT
CDR3aa: CASSFRQGDTEAFF

d_gene: NA
j_gene: TRBJ1-2
abundance: NA
v_gene: TRBV28
CDR3nt: TGTGCCAGCAGTCTACCGGGGTATGGCTACACCTTC
CDR3aa: CASSLPGYGYTF

d_gene: NA
j_gene: TRBJ1-2
abundance: NA
v_gene: TRBV27
CDR3nt: TGTGCCAGCAGTCCCCAGCAGGGGCTTGGGTATGGCTACACCTTC
CDR3aa: CASSPQQGLGYGYTF

d_gene: TRBD2
j_gene: TRBJ2-1
abundance: NA
v_gene: TRBV9
CDR3nt: TGTGCCAGCAGCGTAGTTCTAGCGGGAAGCAATGAGCAGTTCTTC
CDR3aa: CASSVVLAGSNEQFF

d_gene: NA
j_gene: TRBJ1-1
abundance: NA
v_gene: TRBV18
CDR3nt: TGTGCCAGCTCAATGATGGCTGAAGCTTTCTTT
CDR3aa: CASSMMAEAFF

d_gene: TRBD2
j_gene: TRBJ2-7
abundance: NA
v_gene: TRBV7-6
CDR3nt: TGTGCCAGCAGTTGGACTAGCGGGAGTTCCTACGAGCAGTACTTC
CDR3aa: CASSWTSGSSYEQYF

d_gene: NA
j_gene: TRBJ2-7
abundance: NA
v_gene: TRBV30
CDR3nt: TGTGCCTGGTCGCAGGGAATACCGTACGAGCAGTACTTC
CDR3aa: CAWSQGIPYEQYF

d_gene: NA
j_gene: TRBJ1-5
abundance: NA
v_gene: TRBV7-9
CDR3nt: TGTGCCAGCAGCGTGGACAGCCAGAATCAGCCCCAGCATTTT
CDR3aa: CASSVDSQNQPQHF

d_gene: NA
j_gene: TRBJ1-5
abundance: NA
v_gene: TRBV7-2
CDR3nt: TGTGCCAGCAGCAAGGGTGGGATTCGCAATCAGCCCCAGCATTTT
CDR3aa: CASSKGGIRNQPQHF

d_gene: NA
j_gene: TRBJ2-1
abundance: NA
v_gene: TRBV14
CDR3nt: TGTGCCAGCAGCCAAGCGAGGGCTGAGCAGTTCTTC
CDR3aa: CASSQARAEQFF

d_gene: NA
j_gene: TRBJ2-7
abundance: NA
v_gene: TRBV5-5
CDR3nt: TGTGCCAGCAGCTCCCCAGGACAGCTCTACGAGCAGTACTTC
CDR3aa: CASSSPGQLYEQYF

d_gene: NA
j_gene: TRBJ2-7
abundance: NA
v_gene: TRBV9
CDR3nt: TGTGCCAGCAGTTCGGGGCAGGGTGGTCAGTACTTC
CDR3aa: CASSSGQGGQYF

d_gene: NA
j_gene: TRBJ2-3
abundance: NA
v_gene: TRBV27
CDR3nt: TGTGCCAGCAGTTTAAGGTCCGCGAGGGTGGGGACTAGCACAGATACGCAGTATTTT
CDR3aa: CASSLRSARVGTSTDTQYF

d_gene: TRBD1
j_gene: TRBJ1-5
abundance: NA
v_gene: TRBV19
CDR3nt: TGTGCCAGTAGTGCAACCACGGGACAGGGCTTTGGGCCCCAGCATTTT
CDR3aa: CASSATTGQGFGPQHF

d_gene: TRBD2
j_gene: TRBJ2-7
abundance: NA
v_gene: TRBV10-3
CDR3nt: TGTGCCATCAGTGACCCCGGGACTAGCGGAGCCTACGAGCAGTACTTC
CDR3aa: CAISDPGTSGAYEQYF

d_gene: NA
j_gene: TRBJ1-5
abundance: NA
v_gene: TRBV28
CDR3nt: TGTGCCAGCAGTTTCCGAACACCGGGGTTTAGGGATCAGCCCCAGCATTTT
CDR3aa: CASSFRTPGFRDQPQHF

d_gene: NA
j_gene: TRBJ1-5
abundance: once
v_gene: TRBV20-1
CDR3nt: TGCAGTGTACCTGGCAATCAGCCCCAGCATTTT
CDR3aa: CSVPGNQPQHF

d_gene: NA
j_gene: TRBJ2-7
abundance: NA
v_gene: TRBV5-4
CDR3nt: TGTGCCAGCAGCACAACAGGGATCTTAGCGGGCCGCGTCTACGAGCAGTACTTC
CDR3aa: CASSTTGILAGRVYEQYF

d_gene: TRBD2
j_gene: TRBJ2-3
abundance: NA
v_gene: TRBV7-9
CDR3nt: TGTGCCAGCAGCCTGGAGAGACTAGCGGGAGGGGCAGATACGCAGTATTTT
CDR3aa: CASSLERLAGGADTQYF

d_gene: TRBD2
j_gene: TRBJ2-3
abundance: NA
v_gene: TRBV19
CDR3nt: TGTGCCAGTAGTCGACTAGCGGACGGAACAGATACGCAGTATTTT
CDR3aa: CASSRLADGTDTQYF

d_gene: NA
j_gene: TRBJ1-1
abundance: NA
v_gene: TRBV18
CDR3nt: TGTGCCAGCTCACCGAGGCGAGACCAGATGAACACTGAAGCTTTCTTT
CDR3aa: CASSPRRDQMNTEAFF

d_gene: TRBD2
j_gene: TRBJ2-1
abundance: NA
v_gene: TRBV7-6
CDR3nt: TGTGCCAGCAGCCCCCGACCGGGAAGCGGGAGTATCTACAATGAGCAGTTCTTC
CDR3aa: CASSPRPGSGSIYNEQFF

d_gene: NA
j_gene: TRBJ2-7
abundance: few
v_gene: TRBV4-2
CDR3nt: TGTGCCAGCAGCCAAGATCGTGGGGGGCCCGAGCAGTACTTC
CDR3aa: CASSQDRGGPEQYF

d_gene: TRBD2
j_gene: TRBJ2-3
abundance: NA
v_gene: TRBV9
CDR3nt: TGTGCCAGCAGCGTCCAGCGGGAAGGCACAGATACGCAGTATTTT
CDR3aa: CASSVQREGTDTQYF

d_gene: NA
j_gene: TRBJ1-1
abundance: NA
v_gene: TRBV7-3
CDR3nt: TGTGCCAGCAGCTTAACCTCGGGGGACACTGAAGCTTTCTTT
CDR3aa: CASSLTSGDTEAFF

d_gene: NA
j_gene: TRBJ2-7
abundance: NA
v_gene: TRBV9
CDR3nt: TGTGCCAGCAGCGCCTCCGGGTCTCCCTTCGGTGAGCAGTACTTC
CDR3aa: CASSASGSPFGEQYF

d_gene: TRBD1
j_gene: TRBJ2-7
abundance: once
v_gene: TRBV27
CDR3nt: TGTGCCAGCAGTGACAGGGTAGCCTACGAGCAGTACTTC
CDR3aa: CASSDRVAYEQYF

d_gene: NA
j_gene: TRBJ2-2
abundance: NA
v_gene: TRBV4-1
CDR3nt: TGCGCCAGCAGCTTACATGGGGCAGCCGGGCCCGGGGAGCTGTTTTTT
CDR3aa: CASSLHGAAGPGELFF

d_gene: TRBD2
j_gene: TRBJ2-7
abundance: NA
v_gene: TRBV28
CDR3nt: TGTGCCAGCAGTGATAGCGGGACGAGGGAGCAGTACTTC
CDR3aa: CASSDSGTREQYF

d_gene: TRBD2
j_gene: TRBJ2-1
abundance: NA
v_gene: TRBV6-6
CDR3nt: TGTGCCAGCAGCCAGAGGGCGGGAGAAAGGAATGAGCAGTTCTTC
CDR3aa: CASSQRAGERNEQFF

d_gene: TRBD2
j_gene: TRBJ2-1
abundance: NA
v_gene: TRBV9
CDR3nt: TGTGCCAGCAGCGTAGCCGGGACTAGCGGATACAATGAGCAGTTCTTC
CDR3aa: CASSVAGTSGYNEQFF

d_gene: TRBD2
j_gene: TRBJ2-3
abundance: NA
v_gene: TRBV9
CDR3nt: TGTGCCAGCAGCGTGGCCGGACTAGTTGCAGATACGCAGTATTTT
CDR3aa: CASSVAGLVADTQYF

d_gene: NA
j_gene: TRBJ2-1
abundance: NA
v_gene: TRBV6-1
CDR3nt: TGTGCCAGCAGTGACGACAGGTACAATGAGCAGTTCTTC
CDR3aa: CASSDDRYNEQFF

d_gene: NA
j_gene: TRBJ1-1
abundance: NA
v_gene: TRBV2
CDR3nt: TGTGCCAGCAGTGTCTTATTCCTGAACACTGAAGCTTTCTTT
CDR3aa: CASSVLFLNTEAFF

d_gene: NA
j_gene: TRBJ1-1
abundance: NA
v_gene: TRBV5-1
CDR3nt: TGCGCCAGCAGCTATACCAGGGAAGGATCTGAAGCTTTCTTT
CDR3aa: CASSYTREGSEAFF

d_gene: TRBD2
j_gene: TRBJ2-5
abundance: NA
v_gene: TRBV5-1
CDR3nt: TGCGCCAGCAGCTTGTTGGGACTAGAAGAAGAGACCCAGTACTTC
CDR3aa: CASSLLGLEEETQYF

d_gene: NA
j_gene: TRBJ2-7
abundance: NA
v_gene: TRBV2
CDR3nt: TGTGCCAGCAGTGAGCTGGGATACTCCTCCTACGAGCAGTACTTC
CDR3aa: CASSELGYSSYEQYF

d_gene: NA
j_gene: TRBJ2-5
abundance: NA
v_gene: TRBV2
CDR3nt: TGTGCCAGCAGGACAAATAGTGGGGCCCAAGAGACCCAGTACTTC
CDR3aa: CASRTNSGAQETQYF

d_gene: TRBD1
j_gene: TRBJ2-1
abundance: NA
v_gene: TRBV7-9
CDR3nt: TGTGCCAGCAGCTTCCAAGGACAGGGTGTGAATGAGCAGTTCTTC
CDR3aa: CASSFQGQGVNEQFF

d_gene: NA
j_gene: TRBJ1-2
abundance: NA
v_gene: TRBV5-5
CDR3nt: TGTGCCAGCAGCTTGTTCCGGACCCTAACCGGCTACACCTTC
CDR3aa: CASSLFRTLTGYTF

d_gene: NA
j_gene: TRBJ1-1
abundance: NA
v_gene: TRBV7-3
CDR3nt: TGTGCCAGCAGCTTAACGGGGGCTCACACTGAAGCTTTCTTT
CDR3aa: CASSLTGAHTEAFF

d_gene: NA
j_gene: TRBJ2-3
abundance: NA
v_gene: TRBV5-4
CDR3nt: TGTGCCAGCAGCCGAACGAGCTCAGATACGCAGTATTTT
CDR3aa: CASSRTSSDTQYF

d_gene: NA
j_gene: TRBJ1-5
abundance: NA
v_gene: TRBV28
CDR3nt: TGTGCCAGCAGTTTATTAATAGGGGGCAATCAGCCCCAGCATTTT
CDR3aa: CASSLLIGGNQPQHF